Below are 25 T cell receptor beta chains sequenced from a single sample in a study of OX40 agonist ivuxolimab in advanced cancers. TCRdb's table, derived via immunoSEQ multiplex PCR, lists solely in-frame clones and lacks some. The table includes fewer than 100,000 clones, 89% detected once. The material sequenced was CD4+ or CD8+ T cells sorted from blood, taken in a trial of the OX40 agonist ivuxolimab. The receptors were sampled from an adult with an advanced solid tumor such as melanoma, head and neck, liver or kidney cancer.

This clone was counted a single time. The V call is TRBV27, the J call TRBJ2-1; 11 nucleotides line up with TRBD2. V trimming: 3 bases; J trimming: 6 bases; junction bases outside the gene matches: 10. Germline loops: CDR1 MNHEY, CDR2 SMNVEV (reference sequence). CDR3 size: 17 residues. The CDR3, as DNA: TGTGCCAGCAGTTTTCTAAAGACTAGCGGGATCGCCAATGAGCAGTTCTTC. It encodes CASSFLKTSGIANEQFF.

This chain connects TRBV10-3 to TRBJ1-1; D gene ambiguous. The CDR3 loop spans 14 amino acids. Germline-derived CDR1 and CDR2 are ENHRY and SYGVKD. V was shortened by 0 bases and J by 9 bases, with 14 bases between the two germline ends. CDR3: CAISESASKSQAFF. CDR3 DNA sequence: TGTGCCATCAGTGAGTCGGCTTCAAAGAGCCAAGCTTTCTTT.

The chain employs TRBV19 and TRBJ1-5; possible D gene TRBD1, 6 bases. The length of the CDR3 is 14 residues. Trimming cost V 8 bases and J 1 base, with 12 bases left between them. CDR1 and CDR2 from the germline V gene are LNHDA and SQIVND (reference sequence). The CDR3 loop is CASARGQSNQPQHF. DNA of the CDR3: TGTGCCAGTGCTCGAGGACAGAGCAATCAGCCCCAGCATTTT.

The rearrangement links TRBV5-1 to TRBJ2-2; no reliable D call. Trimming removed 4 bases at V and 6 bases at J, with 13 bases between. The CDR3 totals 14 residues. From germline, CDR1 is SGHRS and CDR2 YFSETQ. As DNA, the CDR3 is TGCGCCAGCAGCCCCGTTGGACCCTCCGGGGAGCTGTTTTTT. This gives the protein CASSPVGPSGELFF.

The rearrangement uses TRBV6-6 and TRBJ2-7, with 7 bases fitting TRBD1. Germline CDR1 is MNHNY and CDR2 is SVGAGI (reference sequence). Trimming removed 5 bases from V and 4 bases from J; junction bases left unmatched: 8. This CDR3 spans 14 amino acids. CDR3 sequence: CASSARQGPYEQYV. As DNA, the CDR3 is TGTGCCAGCAGTGCCCGACAGGGCCCTTACGAGCAGTACGTC.

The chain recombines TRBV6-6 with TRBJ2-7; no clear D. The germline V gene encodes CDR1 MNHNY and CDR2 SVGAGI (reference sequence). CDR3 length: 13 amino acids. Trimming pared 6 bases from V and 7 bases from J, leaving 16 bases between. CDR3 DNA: TGTGCCAGCAGCCCGCCCTTGAAAGGGGAGCAGTACGTC. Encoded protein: CASSPPLKGEQYV.

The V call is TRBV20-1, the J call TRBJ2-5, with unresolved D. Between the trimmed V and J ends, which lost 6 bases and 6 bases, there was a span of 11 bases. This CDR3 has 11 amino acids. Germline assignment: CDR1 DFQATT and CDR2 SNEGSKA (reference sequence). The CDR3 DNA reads TGCAGTGCCACCCGTCAAAAGACCCAGTACTTC. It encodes CSATRQKTQYF.

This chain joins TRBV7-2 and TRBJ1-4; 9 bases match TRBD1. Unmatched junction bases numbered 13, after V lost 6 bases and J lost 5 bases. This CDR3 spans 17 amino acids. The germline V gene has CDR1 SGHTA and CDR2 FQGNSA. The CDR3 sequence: CASRAILTGTGNEKLFF. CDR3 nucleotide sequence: TGTGCCAGCAGGGCCATATTAACCGGGACAGGGAATGAAAAACTGTTTTTT.

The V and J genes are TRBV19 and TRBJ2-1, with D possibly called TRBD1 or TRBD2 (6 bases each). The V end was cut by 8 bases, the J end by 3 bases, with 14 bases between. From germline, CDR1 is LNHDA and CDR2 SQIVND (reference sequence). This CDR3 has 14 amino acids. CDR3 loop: CASDKGGIYNEQFF. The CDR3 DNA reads TGTGCCAGTGATAAAGGGGGGATCTACAATGAGCAGTTCTTC.

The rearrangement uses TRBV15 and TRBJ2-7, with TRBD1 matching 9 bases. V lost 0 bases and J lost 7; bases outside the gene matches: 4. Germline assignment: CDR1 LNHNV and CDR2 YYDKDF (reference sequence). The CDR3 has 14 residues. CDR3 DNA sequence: TGTGCCACCAGCAGAGATACAGGGGGCGAGGAGCAGTACTTC. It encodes CATSRDTGGEEQYF. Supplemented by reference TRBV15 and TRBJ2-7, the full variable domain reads DAMVIQNPRYQVTQFGKPVTLSCSQTLNHNVMYWYQQKSSQAPKLLFHYYDKDFNNEADTPDNFQSRRPNTSFCFLDIRSPGLGDTAMYLCATSRDTGGEEQYFGPGTRLTVT.

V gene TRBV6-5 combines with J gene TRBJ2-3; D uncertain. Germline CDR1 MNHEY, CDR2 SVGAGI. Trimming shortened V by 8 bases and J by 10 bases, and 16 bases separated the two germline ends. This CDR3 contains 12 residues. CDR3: CASSASLGAQYF. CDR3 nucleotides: TGTGCCAGCTCCGCGTCCCTTGGGGCGCAGTATTTT.

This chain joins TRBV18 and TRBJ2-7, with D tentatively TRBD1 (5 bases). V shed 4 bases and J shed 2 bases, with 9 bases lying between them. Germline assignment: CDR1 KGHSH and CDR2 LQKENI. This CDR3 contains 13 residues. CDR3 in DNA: TGTGCCAGCTCACTACAGGAGACCTACGAGCAGTACTTC. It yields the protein CASSLQETYEQYF.

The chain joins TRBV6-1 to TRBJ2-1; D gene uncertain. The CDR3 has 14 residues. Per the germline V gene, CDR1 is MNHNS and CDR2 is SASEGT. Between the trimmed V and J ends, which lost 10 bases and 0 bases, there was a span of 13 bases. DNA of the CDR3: TGTGCCACCTGGGCCGCGAGCTCCTACAATGAGCAGTTCTTC. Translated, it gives CATWAASSYNEQFF.

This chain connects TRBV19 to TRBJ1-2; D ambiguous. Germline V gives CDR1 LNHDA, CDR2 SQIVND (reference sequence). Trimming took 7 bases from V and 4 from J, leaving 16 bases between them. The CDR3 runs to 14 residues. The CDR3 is CASTDLVLLYGYTF. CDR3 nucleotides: TGTGCCAGTACCGACCTGGTACTCCTCTATGGCTACACCTTC.

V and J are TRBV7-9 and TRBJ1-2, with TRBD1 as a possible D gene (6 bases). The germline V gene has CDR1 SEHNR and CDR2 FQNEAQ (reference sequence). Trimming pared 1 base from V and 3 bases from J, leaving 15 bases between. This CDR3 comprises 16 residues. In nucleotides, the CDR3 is TGTGCCAGCAGCTTAGATGGGACACTATCATACTATGGCTACACCTTC. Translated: CASSLDGTLSYYGYTF. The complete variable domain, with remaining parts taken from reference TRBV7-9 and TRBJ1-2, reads DTGVSQNPRHKITKRGQNVTFRCDPISEHNRLYWYRQTLGQGPEFLTYFQNEAQLEKSRLLSDRFSAERPKGSFSTLEIQRTEQGDSAMYLCASSLDGTLSYYGYTFGSGTRLTVV.

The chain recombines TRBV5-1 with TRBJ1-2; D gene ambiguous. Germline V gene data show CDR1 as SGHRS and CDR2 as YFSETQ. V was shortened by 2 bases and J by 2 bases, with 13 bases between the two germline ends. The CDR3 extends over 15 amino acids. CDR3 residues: CASSFTSNKNYGYTF. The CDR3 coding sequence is TGCGCCAGCAGCTTTACTTCTAACAAGAACTATGGCTACACCTTC. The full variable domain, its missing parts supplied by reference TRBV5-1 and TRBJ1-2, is KAGVTQTPRYLIKTRGQQVTLSCSPISGHRSVSWYQQTPGQGLQFLFEYFSETQRNKGNFPGRFSGRQFSNSRSEMNVSTLELGDSALYLCASSFTSNKNYGYTFGSGTRLTVV.

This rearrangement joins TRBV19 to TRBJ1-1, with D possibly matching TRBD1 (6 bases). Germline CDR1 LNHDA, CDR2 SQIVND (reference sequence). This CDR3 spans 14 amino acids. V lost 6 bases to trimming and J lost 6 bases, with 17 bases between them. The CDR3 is CASSYGGQGSEAFF. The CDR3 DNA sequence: TGTGCCAGTAGCTACGGTGGCCAGGGGTCTGAAGCTTTCTTT.

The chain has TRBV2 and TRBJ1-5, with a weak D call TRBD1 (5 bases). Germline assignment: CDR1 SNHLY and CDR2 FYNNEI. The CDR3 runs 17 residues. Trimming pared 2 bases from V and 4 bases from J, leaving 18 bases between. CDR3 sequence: CASSEPPGAGRNQPQHF. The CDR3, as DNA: TGTGCCAGCAGTGAACCACCCGGTGCAGGGCGAAATCAGCCCCAGCATTTT. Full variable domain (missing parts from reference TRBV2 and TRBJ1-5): EPEVTQTPSHQVTQMGQEVILRCVPISNHLYFYWYRQILGQKVEFLVSFYNNEISEKSEIFDDQFSVERPDGSNFTLKIRSTKLEDSAMYFCASSEPPGAGRNQPQHFGDGTRLSIL.

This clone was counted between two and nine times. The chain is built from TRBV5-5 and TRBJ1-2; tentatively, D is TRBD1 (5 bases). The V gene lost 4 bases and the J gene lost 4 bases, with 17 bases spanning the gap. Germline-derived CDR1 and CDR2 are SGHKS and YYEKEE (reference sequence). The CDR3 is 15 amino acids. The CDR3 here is CASSPIDSLGYGYTF. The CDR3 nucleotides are TGTGCCAGCAGCCCAATAGACAGCCTGGGCTATGGCTACACCTTC.

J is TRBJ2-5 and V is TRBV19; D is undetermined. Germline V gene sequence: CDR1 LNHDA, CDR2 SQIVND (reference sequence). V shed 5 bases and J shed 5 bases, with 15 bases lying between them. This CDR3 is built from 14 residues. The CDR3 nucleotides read TGTGCCAGTAGTGTGCAGGTCATGGCGGAGACCCAGTACTTC. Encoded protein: CASSVQVMAETQYF.

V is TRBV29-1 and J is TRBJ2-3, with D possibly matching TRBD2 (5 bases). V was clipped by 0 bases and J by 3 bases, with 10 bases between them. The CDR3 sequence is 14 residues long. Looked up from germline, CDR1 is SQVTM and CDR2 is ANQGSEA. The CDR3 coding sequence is TGCAGCGTTGAAGATCGGCGAGGGACAGATACGCAGTATTTT. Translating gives CSVEDRRGTDTQYF.

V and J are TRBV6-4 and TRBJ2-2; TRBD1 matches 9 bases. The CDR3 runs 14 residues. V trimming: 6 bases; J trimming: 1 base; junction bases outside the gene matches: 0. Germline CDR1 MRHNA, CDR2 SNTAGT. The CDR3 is CASRTGGNTGELFF. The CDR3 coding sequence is TGTGCCAGCAGGACAGGGGGGAACACCGGGGAGCTGTTTTTT.

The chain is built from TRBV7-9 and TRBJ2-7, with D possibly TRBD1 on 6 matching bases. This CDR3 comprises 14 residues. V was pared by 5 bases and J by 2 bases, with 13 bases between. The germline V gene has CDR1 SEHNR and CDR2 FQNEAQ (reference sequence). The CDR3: CASSRGQNAYEQYF. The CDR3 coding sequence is TGTGCCAGCAGCCGCGGACAGAACGCCTACGAGCAGTACTTC.

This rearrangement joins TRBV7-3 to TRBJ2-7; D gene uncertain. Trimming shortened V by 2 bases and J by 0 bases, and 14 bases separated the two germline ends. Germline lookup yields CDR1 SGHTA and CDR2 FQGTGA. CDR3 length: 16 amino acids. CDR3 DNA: TGTGCCAGCAGCTTACGCCTCAGTGGGGTCTCCTACGAGCAGTACTTC. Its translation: CASSLRLSGVSYEQYF.

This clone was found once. The CDR3 protein is CASSGSQYSNQPQHF. CDR3 in DNA: TGTGCCAGCAGTGGCAGCCAGTATAGCAATCAGCCCCAGCATTTT. The genes are TRBV2 and TRBJ1-5; D is unresolved. Germline V gives CDR1 SNHLY, CDR2 FYNNEI. The length of the CDR3 is 15 residues. Deletions cut 4 bases from V and 0 bases from J, with 10 bases between.